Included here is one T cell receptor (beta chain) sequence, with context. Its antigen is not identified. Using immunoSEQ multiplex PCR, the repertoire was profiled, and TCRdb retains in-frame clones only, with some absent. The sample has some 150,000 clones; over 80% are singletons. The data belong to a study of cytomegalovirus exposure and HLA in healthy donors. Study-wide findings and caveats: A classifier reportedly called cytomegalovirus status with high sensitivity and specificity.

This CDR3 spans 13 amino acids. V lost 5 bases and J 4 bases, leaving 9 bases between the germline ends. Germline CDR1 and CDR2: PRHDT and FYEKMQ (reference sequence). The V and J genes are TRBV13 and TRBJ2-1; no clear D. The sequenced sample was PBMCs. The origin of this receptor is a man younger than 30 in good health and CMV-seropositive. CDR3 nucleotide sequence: TGTGCCAGCAGCCCAGACATTTACAATGAGCAGTTCTTC. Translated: CASSPDIYNEQFF. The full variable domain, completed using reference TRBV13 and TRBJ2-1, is AAGVIQSPRHLIKEKRETATLKCYPIPRHDTVYWYQQGPGQDPQFLISFYEKMQSDKGSIPDRFSAQQFSDYHSELNMSSLELGDSALYFCASSPDIYNEQFFGPGTRLTVL.